A single sample gave rise to the 10 T cell receptor beta chains below, sequenced in a study of technical replicates of blood from a handful of donors. TCRdb's copy holds only in-frame clones and misses some; the assay was immunoSEQ multiplex PCR. The sample includes nearly 70,000 clones, approximately 90% of them seen just once. Sequencing was done on a sample of PBMCs. These receptors were collected from a human donor in good health. Some clones in this sample may be carry-over from other donors' samples.

This clone was observed a handful of times. V gene TRBV30 combines with J gene TRBJ2-2; weak D call: TRBD1 (6 bases). Germline-derived CDR1 and CDR2 are GTSNPN and SVGIG (reference sequence). Trimming took off 0 bases at V and 3 bases at J, with 11 bases between the two ends. The CDR3 has 15 residues. CDR3 bases: TGTGCCTGGAGTGTACAGGGACGGGACACCGGGGAGCTGTTTTTT. It specifies CAWSVQGRDTGELFF.

The gene calls are TRBV27 and TRBJ1-3; TRBD1 might be the D (6 bases). V lost 6 bases, J lost 1 base, and 7 bases lay in between. CDR3 length equals 13 residues. CDR1 and CDR2 from the germline V gene are MNHEY and SMNVEV (reference sequence). DNA of the CDR3: TGTGCCAGCAGCACAGGGTCTGGAAACACCATATATTTT. Its protein is CASSTGSGNTIYF.

The chain has TRBV7-3 and TRBJ2-1; 9 bases line up with TRBD2. The CDR3 spans 15 residues. The V gene's germline CDR1 is SGHTA and CDR2 FQGTGA. After removal of 6 bases from V and 8 bases from J, the junction contained 11 bases not matched to a gene. The CDR3 DNA reads as TGTGCCAGCAGTTCTGGACTAGCGTCATCGGATGAGCAGTTCTTC. Amino acids: CASSSGLASSDEQFF.

The V gene is TRBV30, the J gene TRBJ2-1, with a tentative D call TRBD1 (6 bases). CDR1 and CDR2 from the germline V gene are GTSNPN and SVGIG (reference sequence). The V and J ends lost 3 bases and 6 bases respectively, with 12 bases between them. The CDR3 is made up of 13 amino acids. In nucleotides, the CDR3 is TGTGCCTGGAGCAAACTAGGGGGCAATGAGCAGTTCTTC. Translating it yields CAWSKLGGNEQFF.

J is TRBJ1-3 and V is TRBV13, with D possibly being TRBD1 (6 bases). This CDR3 region has 15 residues. Germline values: CDR1 PRHDT, CDR2 FYEKMQ (reference sequence). V gave up 5 bases and J gave up 4 bases, with 15 bases separating them. CDR3 sequence: CASSPGQTKGNTIYF. The CDR3, as DNA: TGTGCCAGCAGCCCGGGACAAACAAAAGGAAACACCATATATTTT.

The rearrangement links TRBV5-5 to TRBJ2-5, with 12 bases that match TRBD1. The germline CDR1 and CDR2 sequences are SGHKS and YYEKEE (reference sequence). The V gene end was trimmed by 3 bases and the J gene end by 2 bases; junction bases not matched to a gene: 5. This CDR3 has 16 residues. As DNA, the CDR3 is TGTGCCAGCAGCTGGGGGACAGGGGGCCTTCAAGAGACCCAGTACTTC. Encoded protein: CASSWGTGGLQETQYF. Full variable domain (rest looked up from reference TRBV5-5 and TRBJ2-5): DAGVTQSPTHLIKTRGQQVTLRCSPISGHKSVSWYQQVLGQGPQFIFQYYEKEERGRGNFPDRFSARQFPNYSSELNVNALLLGDSALYLCASSWGTGGLQETQYFGPGTRLLVL.

This clone has more than one count but fewer than ten. Other DNA sequences from this sample encode an identical CDR3 as well. The chain links TRBV5-1 to TRBJ2-1; 8 nucleotides align to TRBD1. Germline V gives CDR1 SGHRS, CDR2 YFSETQ. After removal of 1 base from V and 3 bases from J, the junction contained 0 bases not matched to a gene. The CDR3 runs 14 residues. The CDR3, as DNA: TGCGCCAGCAGCTTGACAGGGGGCTACAATGAGCAGTTCTTC. Protein sequence: CASSLTGGYNEQFF. The full variable domain, completed using reference TRBV5-1 and TRBJ2-1, is KAGVTQTPRYLIKTRGQQVTLSCSPISGHRSVSWYQQTPGQGLQFLFEYFSETQRNKGNFPGRFSGRQFSNSRSEMNVSTLELGDSALYLCASSLTGGYNEQFFGPGTRLTVL.

V and J are TRBV7-2 and TRBJ2-3; 11 positions agree with TRBD2. V gave up 0 bases and J gave up 11 bases; unmatched junction bases: 7. Per germline, CDR1 SGHTA and CDR2 FQGNSA. This CDR3 spans 15 amino acids. The CDR3: CASSLASGGAYEQYF. Here the CDR3 DNA reads TGTGCCAGCAGCTTAGCTAGCGGGGGGGCCTATGAGCAGTATTTT.

The rearrangement links TRBV10-3 to TRBJ2-7; TRBD1 aligns across 9 bases. Looked up from germline, CDR1 is ENHRY and CDR2 is SYGVKD. V shed 6 bases, J shed 5 bases, and the junction held 5 bases outside the gene matches. This CDR3 region has 13 residues. CDR3 sequence reads: CAIRPGQGNEQYF. The CDR3 nucleotides are TGTGCCATCAGGCCGGGACAGGGTAACGAGCAGTACTTC.

This sequence joins TRBV29-1 and TRBJ2-7, with D possibly being TRBD2 (5 bases). V lost 0 bases and J lost 3, with 6 bases in between. Germline V gene lookup returns CDR1 SQVTM and CDR2 ANQGSEA. This CDR3 comprises 12 residues. CDR3 in DNA: TGCAGCGTTGAAGAGGGAGTCTACGAGCAGTACTTC. Translated, it gives CSVEEGVYEQYF.